This TCR beta chain came from a study of post-analysis software for immune sequencing data. Study-level points and caveats: Samples from a shared batch, those prepared together, strongly co-clustered by F measure.

Each TCR beta cDNA library carried unique molecular identifiers. TCRdb called the PCR reads again in MiXCR, with one record for every CDR3 protein. Found here are roughly 160,000 distinct CDR3 sequences, approximately 35% of them singletons; the top ten hold 25% to 35%. A few counts support this clonotype. Its antigen is unidentified. Per the germline V gene, CDR1 is DFQATT and CDR2 is SNEGSKA (reference sequence). Trimming took off 7 bases at V and 4 bases at J, with 18 bases between the two ends. This CDR3 has 14 amino acids. This chain links TRBV20-1 with TRBJ2-3; TRBD2 is a possible D gene (6 bases). Sequencing used blood, obtained after autologous hematopoietic stem cell transplantation. This clonotype was sampled from a girl aged 5-17 years with multiple sclerosis. CDR3 coding DNA: TGCAGTGGGAGGGTAGCGGTTGGCCCAGATACGCAGTATTTT. Translation gives CSGRVAVGPDTQYF.